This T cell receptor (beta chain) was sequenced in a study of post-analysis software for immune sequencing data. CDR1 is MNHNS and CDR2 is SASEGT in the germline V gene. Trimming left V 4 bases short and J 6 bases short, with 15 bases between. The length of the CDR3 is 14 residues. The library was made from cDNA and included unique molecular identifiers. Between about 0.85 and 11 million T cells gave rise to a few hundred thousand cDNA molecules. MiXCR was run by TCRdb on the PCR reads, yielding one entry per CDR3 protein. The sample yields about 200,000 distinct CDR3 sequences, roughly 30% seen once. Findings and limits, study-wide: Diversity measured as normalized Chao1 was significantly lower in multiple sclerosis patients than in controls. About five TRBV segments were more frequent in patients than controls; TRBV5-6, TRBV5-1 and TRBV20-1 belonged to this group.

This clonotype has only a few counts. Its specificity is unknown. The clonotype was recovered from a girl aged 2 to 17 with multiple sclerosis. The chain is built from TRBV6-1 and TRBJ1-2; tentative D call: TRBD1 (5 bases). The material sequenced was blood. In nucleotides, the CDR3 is TGTGCCAGCAGTGCCAGGGTACCCAGGGATGGCTACACCTTC. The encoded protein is CASSARVPRDGYTF.